The 8 T cell receptor beta chains given below trace back to one sample, sequenced in a study of blood T cell repertoires in COVID-19. The repertoire was sequenced with immunoSEQ multiplex PCR; TCRdb's copy has only in-frame clones and lacks some. The sample holds just over 20,000 clones, 86% seen once. Sequencing used peripheral blood. The receptors were gathered from a human donor in a cohort sampled during active COVID-19.

The chain links TRBV6-4 to TRBJ1-4; TRBD1 might be the D (6 bases). Germline V gives CDR1 MRHNA, CDR2 SNTAGT. Trimming took off 6 bases at V and 0 bases at J, with 14 bases between the two ends. The CDR3 covers 16 residues. The CDR3 sequence: CASSPGTHATNEKLFF. DNA for the CDR3: TGTGCCAGCAGCCCCGGGACACATGCAACTAATGAAAAACTGTTTTTT.

The chain carries TRBV7-9 and TRBJ1-1, with D possibly matching TRBD1 (6 bases). CDR3 length equals 14 residues. The germline gives CDR1 SEHNR, CDR2 FQNEAQ (reference sequence). V gave up 5 bases and J gave up 1 base, with 11 bases separating them. Here the CDR3 reads CASSLTTGNTEAFF. DNA for the CDR3: TGTGCCAGCAGCCTAACGACAGGGAACACTGAAGCTTTCTTT.

This clone has a single count. The V call is TRBV18, the J call TRBJ2-2; 9 nucleotides match TRBD1. The CDR3 runs to 15 residues. The germline V gene has CDR1 KGHSH and CDR2 LQKENI. V dropped 2 bases and J dropped 4; count of bases not matched to a gene: 2. The CDR3 nucleotides read TGTGCCAGCTCACCAAGGACAGGGGCCACCGGGGAGCTGTTTTTT. Residues: CASSPRTGATGELFF.

This clone was seen a handful of times. The rearrangement links TRBV30 to TRBJ1-5; no clear D. V shed 0 bases and J shed 4 bases, with 10 bases lying between them. Germline lookup yields CDR1 GTSNPN and CDR2 SVGIG (reference sequence). CDR3 size: 14 residues. The CDR3 DNA reads as TGTGCCTGGAGTGTAGGTGGGCGAAATCAGCCCCAGCATTTT. It translates to CAWSVGGRNQPQHF.

There are a few counts of this clone. V usage is TRBV27 and J usage is TRBJ2-7, with TRBD1 matching over 8 bases. Germline CDR1 is MNHEY and CDR2 is SMNVEV (reference sequence). The CDR3 is made up of 13 amino acids. With V trimmed by 2 bases and J by 4 bases, 1 base remained unmatched. The CDR3 nucleotides read TGTGCCAGCAGTTTACAGGGGGCTTACGAGCAGTACTTC. This gives the protein CASSLQGAYEQYF.

The chain combines TRBV30 with TRBJ2-2; 7 bases are shared with TRBD1. Germline V gene sequence: CDR1 GTSNPN, CDR2 SVGIG (reference sequence). The CDR3 has 17 residues. J was trimmed by 6 bases and V by 1 base; bases with no gene match: 14. In DNA, the CDR3 is TGTGCCTGGAGTGGATACAGGGGTGGAATTTTCGCCGGGGAGCTGTTTTTT. This codes for CAWSGYRGGIFAGELFF.

The rearrangement joins TRBV6-1 to TRBJ2-1; D is uncertain. Germline V gives CDR1 MNHNS, CDR2 SASEGT. The length of the CDR3 is 13 residues. V was pared by 3 bases and J by 8 bases, with 11 bases between. The CDR3 sequence is CASSDGLDYEQFF. CDR3 nucleotide sequence: TGTGCCAGCAGTGACGGCTTAGACTATGAGCAGTTCTTC.

The rearrangement links TRBV6-1 to TRBJ1-4; the D gene is possibly TRBD1 (6 bases). There are 15 residues in the CDR3. V lost 1 base and J lost 6, with 12 bases in between. CDR1 is MNHNS, CDR2 SASEGT, per germline. In DNA form, the CDR3 reads TGTGCCAGCAGTGAAGGGGCAGGGGCGCATGAAAAACTGTTTTTT. Translated, it gives CASSEGAGAHEKLFF.